This TCR beta chain was captured by sequencing in a study of control samples from healthy donors and cancer patients. The repertoire was sequenced with immunoSEQ multiplex PCR; TCRdb's copy has only in-frame clones and lacks some. Seen here are roughly 26,000 clones, 75% to 85% observed once, and the top ten hold around 6.7%. Sequenced sample: PBMCs. The TCR was taken from a woman aged 55 to 70 with head and neck cancer.

DNA for the CDR3: TGTGCCAGCAGTGTAGGACAGGGGATAGGTCAGCCCCAGCATTTT. Protein: CASSVGQGIGQPQHF. The chain couples TRBV2 to TRBJ1-5, with 9 nucleotides matching TRBD1. V dropped 4 bases and J dropped 6; count of bases not matched to a gene: 7. Germline CDR1 SNHLY, CDR2 FYNNEI. The CDR3 spans 15 residues.